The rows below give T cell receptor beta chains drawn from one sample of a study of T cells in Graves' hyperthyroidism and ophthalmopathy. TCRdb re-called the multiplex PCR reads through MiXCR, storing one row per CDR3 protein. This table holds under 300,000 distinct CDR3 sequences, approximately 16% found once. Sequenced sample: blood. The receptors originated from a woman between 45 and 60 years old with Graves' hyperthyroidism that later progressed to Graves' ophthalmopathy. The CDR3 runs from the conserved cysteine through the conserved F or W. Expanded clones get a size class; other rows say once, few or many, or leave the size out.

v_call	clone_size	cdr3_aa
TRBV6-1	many	CASKWVTSGTYNEQFF
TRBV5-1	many	CASSLGALSGSQETQYF
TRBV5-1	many	CASRRGSTNEQFF
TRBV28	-	CASLNRDNNYGYTF
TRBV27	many	CASSLSRDIQVAKNIQYF
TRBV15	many	CATSRSTIAGGNEQYF
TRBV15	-	CATSRNYNEQFF
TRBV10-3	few	CASTGDTGANVLTF
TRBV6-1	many	CASIIRLGSGNTDTQYF
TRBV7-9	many	CASSLAPSRGWAFF
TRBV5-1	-	CASSLGWEEPPYEQYF
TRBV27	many	CASSKQAGRAFF
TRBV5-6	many	CASSHQPSGSNQPQHF
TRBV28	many	CASSPPRGRGVTQYF
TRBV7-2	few	CASSSSTPQYSPLHF
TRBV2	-	CASSERAILSDTQYF
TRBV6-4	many	CASSEDRAGELFF
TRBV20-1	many	CSAREGPTPGLAGGKEQFF
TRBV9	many	CASSASKSSGARDTQYF
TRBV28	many	CASSLRGGRSNEQYF
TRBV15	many	CATSRDQFTRNTEAFF
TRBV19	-	CASSPTSGIAYEQYF
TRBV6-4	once	CVTSPGTSSYNEQFF
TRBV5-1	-	CASSGRTETNSGNTIYF
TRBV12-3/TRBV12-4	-	CASSPRTSGRRGEQYF
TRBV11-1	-	CASSLRGRDRELDGYTF
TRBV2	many	CASSEEGRGTGELFF
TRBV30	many	CAWIWETQYF
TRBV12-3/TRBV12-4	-	CASTRSGLARAYEQYF
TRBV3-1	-	CASSQGSGGAGYF
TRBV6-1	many	CASSRQGDGETQYF